Below are 25 T cell receptor beta chains sequenced from a single sample in a study of T cells in Graves' hyperthyroidism and ophthalmopathy. The CDR3 regions of TCR beta were amplified from RNA transcripts. First-round RT-PCR of the TCR CDR3 relied on the HTBI primer set. TCRdb redid the calling of the multiplex PCR reads with MiXCR, one entry per CDR3 protein. Of about 360,000 distinct CDR3 sequences listed, approximately 19% are singletons. Input material: blood. The source of these receptors is a young woman with Graves' hyperthyroidism.

The chain carries TRBV6-2 or TRBV6-3 and TRBJ2-6, with D hard to call. V shed 5 bases and J shed 4 bases, with 12 bases lying between them. This CDR3 contains 15 residues. The V gene's germline CDR1 is MNHEY and CDR2 SVGEGT. DNA for the CDR3: TGTGCCAGCAGTCCCTATGCGTCCGGGGCCAACGTCCTGACTTTC. Encoded protein: CASSPYASGANVLTF.

The chain carries TRBV11-2 and TRBJ1-1; 8 positions agree with TRBD1. CDR1 SGHAT and CDR2 FQNNGV come from the germline V gene. This CDR3 has 16 residues. Germline trimming cut 6 bases from V and 3 bases from J; bases unmatched to any gene: 12. This chain's CDR3 is CASRPIPGGADTEAFF. The CDR3 DNA reads TGTGCCAGCAGACCCATTCCAGGGGGCGCAGACACTGAAGCTTTCTTT.

The chain links TRBV27 to TRBJ1-2; TRBD1 agrees at 9 bases. J gave up 7 bases and V 10 bases, and 4 bases lay outside the gene matches. The CDR3 is 11 amino acids. Looked up from germline, CDR1 is MNHEY and CDR2 is SMNVEV (reference sequence). CDR3 nucleotide sequence: TGTGCCACCATGGACAGGGGTGGCTACACCTTC. Translation gives CATMDRGGYTF.

This clonotype was counted many times. The chain employs TRBV28 and TRBJ1-5, with D tentatively TRBD1 (5 bases). V dropped 4 bases and J dropped 4 bases, with 14 bases sitting between them. The CDR3 covers 15 residues. Germline values: CDR1 MDHEN, CDR2 SYDVKM. The CDR3 DNA reads as TGTGCCAGCAGTTCCGAGGGGTTAGCAAATCAGCCCCAGCATTTT. As protein: CASSSEGLANQPQHF.

This clonotype was detected only once. The CDR3 sequence: CASSSGPRETQYF. The CDR3 DNA reads TGTGCCAGCAGTTCCGGGCCGAGGGAGACCCAGTACTTC. The rearrangement joins TRBV12-3 or TRBV12-4 to TRBJ2-5; no definite D call. The CDR3 loop spans 13 amino acids. Trimming took 4 bases from V and 5 from J, leaving 11 bases between them.

The sample holds many counts of this clonotype. Compared with germline, one end of the junction differs, possibly owing to a read error. The chain couples TRBV10-2 to TRBJ2-5; D perhaps matches TRBD1 (6 bases). CDR1 and CDR2 from the germline V gene are WSHSY and SAAADI. The CDR3 has 15 amino acids. CDR3 residues: CASSESDSAWETQYF. The CDR3 bases are TGCGCCAGCAGCGAGTCGGACAGCGCCTGGGAGACCCAGTACTTC.

This clonotype occurred many times. This chain's CDR3 is CASSLTGRGVSSGYIAKNIQYF. The CDR3 DNA reads as TGTGCCAGCAGTTTAACGGGCAGGGGAGTATCCTCTGGCTATATAGCCAAAAACATTCAGTACTTC. The genes are TRBV12-3 or TRBV12-4 and TRBJ2-4; tentatively, D is TRBD1 (6 bases). The CDR3 runs to 22 residues. The ends were cut back, 2 bases at V and 0 bases at J, with 29 bases in the middle.

The table lists this clonotype with many counts. The rearrangement uses TRBV5-1 and TRBJ2-7; D gene ambiguous. Germline CDR1 reads SGHRS; CDR2 reads YFSETQ. The CDR3 is 14 residues long. Trimming stripped 7 bases from V and 0 bases from J, with 14 bases between. The CDR3 bases are TGCGCCAGCCAAAGGGCATCTGACTCCTACGAGCAGTACTTC. Its translation: CASQRASDSYEQYF.

This clonotype came up many times. The V call is TRBV5-6, the J call TRBJ1-1; no reliable D call. Germline V lookup: CDR1 SGHDT, CDR2 YYEEEE. Trimming removed 0 bases at V and 5 bases at J, with 14 bases between. The CDR3 is 15 residues long. CDR3 coding DNA: TGTGCCAGCAGCTTGGATGGCAGAGGGATGACTGAAGCTTTCTTT. It translates to CASSLDGRGMTEAFF.

This clonotype turned up a few times. This rearrangement joins TRBV19 to TRBJ2-5; TRBD1 or TRBD2 may be the D gene (5 bases each). V was trimmed by 3 bases and J by 6 bases, leaving 14 bases between them. Germline V CDR1 and CDR2: LNHDA, SQIVND (reference sequence). This CDR3 contains 14 residues. The CDR3 protein is CASSISGQEKTQYF. The CDR3 coding sequence is TGTGCCAGTAGTATTTCGGGGCAGGAGAAGACCCAGTACTTC.

This clonotype was observed a handful of times. The chain links TRBV5-1 to TRBJ2-7, with D possibly matching TRBD1 (6 bases). Looked up from germline, CDR1 is SGHRS and CDR2 is YFSETQ. CDR3 size: 15 residues. The V gene lost 2 bases and the J gene lost 3 bases, with 15 bases spanning the gap. This CDR3 is CASSFDGGAYYEQYF. The CDR3 region has the DNA TGCGCCAGCAGCTTCGATGGGGGCGCATACTACGAGCAGTACTTC.

This clonotype was seen ten or more times. The chain combines TRBV10-3 with TRBJ1-4; D is ambiguous. The CDR3 spans 14 residues. V lost 0 bases and J 12 bases, leaving 14 bases between the germline ends. Germline CDR1 is ENHRY and CDR2 is SYGVKD. The CDR3 protein is CAISESTSRRELFF. CDR3 coding DNA: TGTGCCATCAGTGAGTCGACATCCCGACGGGAACTGTTTTTT.

This clonotype was picked up many times. The chain uses TRBV6-1 and TRBJ2-3; D unresolved. Per the germline V gene, CDR1 is MNHNS and CDR2 is SASEGT. The germline V and J ends were trimmed by 6 bases and 2 bases, with 3 bases remaining between them. The CDR3 spans 11 residues. The CDR3 loop reads CASRNTDTQYF. The CDR3 coding sequence is TGTGCCAGCAGAAACACAGATACGCAGTATTTT.

This clonotype has a handful of counts. A much more abundant neighbour one base away suggests this may be a read error. This chain uses TRBV12-3 or TRBV12-4 with TRBJ2-2, with a weak D call TRBD2 (5 bases). CDR3 length equals 14 residues. CDR3 coding DNA: TGTGCCAGCAGTCCTACAGATTACACCGGGGAGCTGTGTTTT. It specifies CASSPTDYTGELCF.

In this sample, this clonotype turned up many times. The chain carries TRBV24-1 and TRBJ1-2, with D unclear. This CDR3 comprises 12 residues. Trimming removed 5 bases at V and 8 bases at J, with 11 bases between. The germline CDR1 and CDR2 sequences are KGHDR and SFDVKD. As DNA, the CDR3 is TGTGCCACCAGTGGAGAGAGGGAAGGCTACACCTTC. Amino acid sequence: CATSGEREGYTF.

This clonotype was recorded at least ten times. The rearrangement uses TRBV12-3 or TRBV12-4 and TRBJ2-7; 8 bases align to TRBD1. The junction had 10 bases not matched to a gene; V was cut back by 6 bases and J by 3 bases. This CDR3 has 15 residues. CDR3 in DNA: TGTGCCAGCAGGCCGGGACAGGCAACCGTCTACGAGCAGTACTTC. Protein product: CASRPGQATVYEQYF.

The chain links TRBV9 to TRBJ1-2; D perhaps matches TRBD1 (5 bases). This CDR3 has 13 amino acids. CDR1 and CDR2 (germline): SGDLS, YYNGEE. Trimming cost V 6 bases and J 8 bases, with 17 bases left between them. CDR3 protein: CASNMGGESGYTF. In DNA, the CDR3 is TGTGCCAGCAACATGGGGGGGGAATCCGGCTACACCTTC.

This clonotype was seen repeatedly, ten times or more. This chain links TRBV11-2 with TRBJ2-7; TRBD1 might be the D (6 bases). Germline CDR1 reads SGHAT; CDR2 reads FQNNGV. V was shortened by 5 bases and J by 6 bases, with 17 bases between the two germline ends. This CDR3 is built from 14 residues. CDR3 bases: TGTGCCAGCAGCCCGCAACAGGGAACTGGCGAGCAGTACTTC. Amino acids: CASSPQQGTGEQYF.

This clonotype came up many times. This chain joins TRBV20-1 and TRBJ2-5, with TRBD2 matching 8 bases. Germline V gives CDR1 DFQATT, CDR2 SNEGSKA (reference sequence). V lost 4 bases and J lost 4; bases outside the gene matches: 11. The CDR3 has 15 amino acids. CDR3 protein: CSAIPPPGGRETQYF. The CDR3 DNA sequence: TGCAGTGCTATACCCCCCCCGGGGGGGCGAGAGACCCAGTACTTC.

This clonotype was seen ten or more times. The rearrangement uses TRBV4-2 and TRBJ2-7; TRBD2 aligns across 9 bases. This CDR3 is built from 17 residues. Germline CDR1 is LGHNA and CDR2 is YNFKEQ. V lost 1 base and J lost 6; bases outside the gene matches: 13. The CDR3 DNA reads as TGTGCCAGCAGCCAAGTAATTAGGGGGCGGGGGGGCTCCGAGCAGTACTTC. Translated: CASSQVIRGRGGSEQYF.

This clonotype was observed many times. This CDR3 is CASSPPSGNTIYF. The CDR3, as DNA: TGTGCCAGCTCACCACCTTCGGGAAACACCATATATTTT. The gene calls are TRBV18 and TRBJ1-3; D unresolved. The germline V gene encodes CDR1 KGHSH and CDR2 LQKENI. V was pared by 0 bases and J by 4 bases, with 4 bases between. The CDR3 consists of 13 residues.

This clonotype was detected many times. V and J are TRBV12-3 or TRBV12-4 and TRBJ1-5; a possible D gene is TRBD1 (6 bases). CDR3 length: 14 residues. V lost 5 bases, J lost 1 base, and 9 bases lay in between. CDR3 sequence reads: CASSHRASNQPQHF. The CDR3 region has the DNA TGTGCCAGCAGTCACAGGGCAAGCAATCAGCCCCAGCATTTT.

The chain couples TRBV6-1 to TRBJ1-2; tentative D call: TRBD1 (5 bases). V lost 7 bases, J lost 3 bases, and 9 bases lay in between. This CDR3 comprises 12 residues. From germline, CDR1 is MNHNS and CDR2 SASEGT. CDR3 in amino acids: CASTPTDYGYTF. The CDR3 coding sequence is TGTGCCAGCACCCCGACAGACTATGGCTACACCTTC.

This clonotype was picked up many times. The rearrangement links TRBV20-1 to TRBJ2-7; D call uncertain. Between the trimmed V and J ends, which lost 3 bases and 4 bases, there was a span of 13 bases. Germline CDR1 DFQATT, CDR2 SNEGSKA (reference sequence). CDR3 length equals 13 residues. CDR3 region: CSASVGYGYEQYF. CDR3 coding DNA: TGCAGTGCTAGCGTCGGGTATGGTTACGAGCAGTACTTC.

The genes are TRBV15 and TRBJ1-1; a weak D match, TRBD1 (6 bases). The CDR3 loop spans 14 amino acids. Per germline, CDR1 LNHNV and CDR2 YYDKDF (reference sequence). Between the trimmed V and J ends, which lost 4 bases and 4 bases, there was a span of 13 bases. The CDR3 loop is CATSTSFRGTEAFF. CDR3 bases: TGTGCCACCAGCACGTCTTTCAGGGGCACTGAAGCTTTCTTT.